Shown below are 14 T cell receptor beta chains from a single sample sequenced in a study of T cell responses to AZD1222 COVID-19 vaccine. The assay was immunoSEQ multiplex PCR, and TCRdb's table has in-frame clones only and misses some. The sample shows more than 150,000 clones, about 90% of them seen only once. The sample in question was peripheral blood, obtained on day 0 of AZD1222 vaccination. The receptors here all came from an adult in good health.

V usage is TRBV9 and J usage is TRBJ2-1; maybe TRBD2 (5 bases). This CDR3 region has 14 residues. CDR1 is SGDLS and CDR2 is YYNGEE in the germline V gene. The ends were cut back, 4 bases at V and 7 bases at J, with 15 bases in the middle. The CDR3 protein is CASSTSGDLNEQFF. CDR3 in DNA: TGTGCCAGCAGCACCAGCGGAGATTTGAATGAGCAGTTCTTC.

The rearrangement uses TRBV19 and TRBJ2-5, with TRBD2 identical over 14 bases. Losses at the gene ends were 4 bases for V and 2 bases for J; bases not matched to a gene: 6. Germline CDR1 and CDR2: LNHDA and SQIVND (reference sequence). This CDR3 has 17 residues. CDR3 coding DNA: TGTGCCAGTAGTAGACTAGCGGGAGGGAGATATCAAGAGACCCAGTACTTC. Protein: CASSRLAGGRYQETQYF.

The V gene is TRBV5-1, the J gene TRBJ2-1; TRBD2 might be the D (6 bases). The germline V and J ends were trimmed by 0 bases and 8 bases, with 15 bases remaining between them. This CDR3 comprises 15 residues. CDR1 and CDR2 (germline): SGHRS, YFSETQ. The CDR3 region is CASSLADRRGDEQFF. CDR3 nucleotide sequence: TGCGCCAGCAGCTTGGCCGACCGACGCGGGGATGAGCAGTTCTTC.

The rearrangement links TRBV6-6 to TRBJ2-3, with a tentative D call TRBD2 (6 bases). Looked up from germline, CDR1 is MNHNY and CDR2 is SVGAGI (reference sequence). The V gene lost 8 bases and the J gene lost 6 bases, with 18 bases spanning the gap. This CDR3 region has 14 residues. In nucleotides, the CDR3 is TGTGCCAGCGCATTGTCCAGGGCGGGGGATACGCAGTATTTT. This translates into CASALSRAGDTQYF.

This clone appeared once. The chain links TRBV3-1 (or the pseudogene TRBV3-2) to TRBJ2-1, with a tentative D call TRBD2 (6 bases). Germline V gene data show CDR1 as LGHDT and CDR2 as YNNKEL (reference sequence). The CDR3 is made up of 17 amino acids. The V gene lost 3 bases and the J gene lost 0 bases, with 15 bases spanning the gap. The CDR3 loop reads CASSQSGGVSSYNEQFF. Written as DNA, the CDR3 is TGTGCCAGCAGCCAGAGTGGAGGGGTAAGCTCCTACAATGAGCAGTTCTTC.

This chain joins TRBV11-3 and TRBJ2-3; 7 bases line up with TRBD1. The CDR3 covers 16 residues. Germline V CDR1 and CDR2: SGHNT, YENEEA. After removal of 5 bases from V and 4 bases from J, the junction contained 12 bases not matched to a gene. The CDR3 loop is CASSLTGTVPPDTQYF. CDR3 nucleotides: TGTGCCAGCAGCCTGACCGGGACAGTTCCCCCAGATACGCAGTATTTT.

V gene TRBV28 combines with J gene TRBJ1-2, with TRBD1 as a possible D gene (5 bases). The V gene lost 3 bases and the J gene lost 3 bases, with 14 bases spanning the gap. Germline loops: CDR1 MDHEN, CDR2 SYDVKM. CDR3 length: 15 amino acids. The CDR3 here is CASSLAWGGDYGYTF. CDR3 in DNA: TGTGCCAGCAGTTTGGCATGGGGGGGTGACTATGGCTACACCTTC.

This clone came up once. CDR3 region: CASSIRLGYSNQPQHF. In nucleotides, the CDR3 is TGTGCCAGTAGTATCCGTTTGGGGTATAGCAATCAGCCCCAGCATTTT. V gene TRBV19 combines with J gene TRBJ1-5; D is undetermined. The CDR3 sequence is 16 residues long. The V gene's germline CDR1 is LNHDA and CDR2 SQIVND (reference sequence). V lost 3 bases and J 0 bases, leaving 12 bases between the germline ends.

In nucleotides, the CDR3 is TGTGCCAGCAGCTACGGGACCAACAAATGGAAGACCCAGTACTTC. Its translation: CASSYGTNKWKTQYF. The chain combines TRBV11-2 with TRBJ2-5; tentatively, D is TRBD1 or TRBD2 (5 bases each). Germline CDR1 reads SGHAT; CDR2 reads FQNNGV. Trimming cost V 4 bases and J 6 bases, with 18 bases left between them. This CDR3 is 15 amino acids long.

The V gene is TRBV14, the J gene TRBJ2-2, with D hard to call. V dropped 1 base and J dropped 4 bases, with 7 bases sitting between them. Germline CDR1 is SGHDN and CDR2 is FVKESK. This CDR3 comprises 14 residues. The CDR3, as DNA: TGTGCCAGCAGCCAAGTTGCCCGCACCGGGGAGCTGTTTTTT. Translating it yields CASSQVARTGELFF. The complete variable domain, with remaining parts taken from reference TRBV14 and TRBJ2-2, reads EAGVTQFPSHSVIEKGQTVTLRCDPISGHDNLYWYRRVMGKEIKFLLHFVKESKQDESGMPNNRFLAERTGGTYSTLKVQPAELEDSGVYFCASSQVARTGELFFGEGSRLTVL.

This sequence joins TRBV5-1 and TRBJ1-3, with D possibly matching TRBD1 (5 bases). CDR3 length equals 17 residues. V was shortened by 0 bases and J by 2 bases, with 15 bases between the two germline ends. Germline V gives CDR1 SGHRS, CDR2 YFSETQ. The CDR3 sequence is CASSLVGQGLAGNTIYF. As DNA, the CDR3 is TGCGCCAGCAGCTTGGTTGGGCAGGGATTAGCTGGAAACACCATATATTTT.

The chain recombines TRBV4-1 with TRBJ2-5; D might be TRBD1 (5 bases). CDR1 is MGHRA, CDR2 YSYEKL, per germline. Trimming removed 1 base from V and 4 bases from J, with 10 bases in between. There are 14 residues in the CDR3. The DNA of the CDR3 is TGCGCCAGCAGCCAAGTTCCAGGGCTAGAGACCCAGTACTTC. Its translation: CASSQVPGLETQYF.

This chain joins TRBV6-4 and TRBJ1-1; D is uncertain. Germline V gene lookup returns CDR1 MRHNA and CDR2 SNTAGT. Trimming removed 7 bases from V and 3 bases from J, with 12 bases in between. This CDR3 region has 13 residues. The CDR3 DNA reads TGTGCCAGCACGGAGGGCGACGACACTGAAGCTTTCTTT. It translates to CASTEGDDTEAFF.

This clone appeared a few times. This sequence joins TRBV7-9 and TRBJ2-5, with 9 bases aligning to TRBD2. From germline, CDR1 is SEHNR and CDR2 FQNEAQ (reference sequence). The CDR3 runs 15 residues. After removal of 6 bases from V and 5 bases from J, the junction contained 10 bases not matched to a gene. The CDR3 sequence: CASSLGGLARETQYF. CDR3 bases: TGTGCCAGCAGTCTAGGGGGACTAGCTAGGGAGACCCAGTACTTC.